This TCR beta chain was recorded in a study of shared clonotypes between healthy human individuals. Notes on this clone: This same CDR3 is encoded by further DNA sequences in the sample.

The data were produced by immunoSEQ multiplex PCR, yet TCRdb's version contains in-frame clones alone and is incomplete. The sample includes 330,000 or so clones, over 70% of them seen just once. This clonotype was obtained from a man under 40 in good health. Sequencing was done on a sample of memory CD4+ T cells sorted from blood. Subset: CD45RA-negative fraction.

This CDR3 reads CASSTGYEQYF. The CDR3 nucleotides read TGTGCCAGTAGTACGGGCTACGAGCAGTACTTC. The V call is TRBV19, the J call TRBJ2-7; the D is unclear. Germline V gene sequence: CDR1 LNHDA, CDR2 SQIVND (reference sequence). The CDR3 sequence is 11 residues long. V gave up 4 bases and J gave up 3 bases, with 4 bases separating them.